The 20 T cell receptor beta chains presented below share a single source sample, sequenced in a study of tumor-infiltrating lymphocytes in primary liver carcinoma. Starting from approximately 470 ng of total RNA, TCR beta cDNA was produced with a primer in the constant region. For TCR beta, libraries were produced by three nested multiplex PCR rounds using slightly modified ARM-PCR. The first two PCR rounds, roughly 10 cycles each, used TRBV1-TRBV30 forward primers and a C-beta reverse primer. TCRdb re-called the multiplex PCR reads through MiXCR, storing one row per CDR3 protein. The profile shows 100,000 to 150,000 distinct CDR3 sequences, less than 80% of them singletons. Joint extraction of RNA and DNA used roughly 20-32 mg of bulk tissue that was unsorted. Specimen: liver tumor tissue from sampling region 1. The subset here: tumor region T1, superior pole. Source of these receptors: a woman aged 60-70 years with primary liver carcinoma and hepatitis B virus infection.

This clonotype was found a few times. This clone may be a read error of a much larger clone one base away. As DNA, the CDR3 is TGTGCCAGCAATCCAAGGGGGGATAGCAATCAGCCCCAGCATTTT. It codes for CASNPRGDSNQPQHF. The chain links TRBV6-7 to TRBJ1-5, with D possibly TRBD1 on 6 matching bases. TRBV6-7 is recorded as an ORF, its role being uncertain. The V end was cut by 7 bases, the J end by 0 bases, with 13 bases between. CDR3 length: 15 residues.

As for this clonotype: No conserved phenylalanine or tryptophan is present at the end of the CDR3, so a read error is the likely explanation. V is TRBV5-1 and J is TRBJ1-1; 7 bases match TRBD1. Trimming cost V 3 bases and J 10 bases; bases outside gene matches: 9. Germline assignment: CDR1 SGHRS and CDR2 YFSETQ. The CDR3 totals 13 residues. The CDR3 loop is CASSSRQGIRAFS. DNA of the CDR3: TGCGCCAGCAGCTCCCGACAGGGAATACGAGCTTTCTCT.

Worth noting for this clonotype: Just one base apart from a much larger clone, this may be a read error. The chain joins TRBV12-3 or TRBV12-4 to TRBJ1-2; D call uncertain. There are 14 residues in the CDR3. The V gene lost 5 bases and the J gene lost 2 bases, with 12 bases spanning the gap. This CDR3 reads CASSTSFPNYGYTF. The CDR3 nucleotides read TGTGCCAGCAGTACATCCTTCCCCAACTATGGCTACACCTTC.

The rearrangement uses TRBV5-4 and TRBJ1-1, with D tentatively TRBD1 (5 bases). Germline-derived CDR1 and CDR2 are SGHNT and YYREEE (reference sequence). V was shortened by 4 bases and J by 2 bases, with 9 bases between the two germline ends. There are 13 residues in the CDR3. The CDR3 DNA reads TGTGCCAGCAGCGAGGGGTCTAACACTGAAGCTTTCTTT. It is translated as CASSEGSNTEAFF. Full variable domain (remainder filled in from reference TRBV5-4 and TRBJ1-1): ETGVTQSPTHLIKTRGQQVTLRCSSQSGHNTVSWYQQALGQGPQFIFQYYREEENGRGNFPPRFSGLQFPNYSSELNVNALELDDSALYLCASSEGSNTEAFFGQGTRLTVV.

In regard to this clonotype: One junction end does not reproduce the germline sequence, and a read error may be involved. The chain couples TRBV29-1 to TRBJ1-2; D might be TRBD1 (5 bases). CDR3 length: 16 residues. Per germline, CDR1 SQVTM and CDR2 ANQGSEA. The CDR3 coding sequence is TGCGGCGTTGGAGGGGAGGGTTCGAGGGAAAACTATGGCTACACTTTC. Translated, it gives CGVGGEGSRENYGYTF. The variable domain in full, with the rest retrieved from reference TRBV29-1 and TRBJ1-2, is SAVISQKPSRDICQRGTSLTIQCQVDSQVTMMFWYRQQPGQSLTLIATANQGSEATYESGFVIDKFPISRPNLTFSTLTVSNMSPEDSSIYLCGVGGEGSRENYGYTFGSGTRLTVV.

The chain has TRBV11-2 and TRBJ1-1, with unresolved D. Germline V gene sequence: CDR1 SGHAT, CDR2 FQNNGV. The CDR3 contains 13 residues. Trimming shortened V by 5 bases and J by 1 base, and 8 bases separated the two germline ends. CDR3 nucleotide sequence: TGTGCCAGCAGCCTAGCCCAGAACACTGAAGCTTTCTTT. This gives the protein CASSLAQNTEAFF.

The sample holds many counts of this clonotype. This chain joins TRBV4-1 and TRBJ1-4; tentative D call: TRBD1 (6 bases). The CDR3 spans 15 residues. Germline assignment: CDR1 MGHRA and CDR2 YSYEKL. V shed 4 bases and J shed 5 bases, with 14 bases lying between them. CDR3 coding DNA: TGCGCCAGCAGCCCGAGGGGGTCTTGGAATGAAAAACTGTTTTTT. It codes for CASSPRGSWNEKLFF.

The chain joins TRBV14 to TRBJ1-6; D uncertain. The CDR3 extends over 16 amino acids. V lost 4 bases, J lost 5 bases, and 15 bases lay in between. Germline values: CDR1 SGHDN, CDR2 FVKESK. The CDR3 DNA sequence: TGTGCCAGCAGCCTTAGCGGAGGGAGAGATAATTCACCCCTCCACTTT. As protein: CASSLSGGRDNSPLHF.

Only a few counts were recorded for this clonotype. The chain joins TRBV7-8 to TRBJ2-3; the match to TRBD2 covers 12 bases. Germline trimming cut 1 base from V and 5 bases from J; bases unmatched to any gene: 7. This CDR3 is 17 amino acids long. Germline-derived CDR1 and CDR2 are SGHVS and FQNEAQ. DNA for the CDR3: TGTGCCAGCAGCTTAGGTTGGCTAGCGGGAGGGGGAGATACGCAGTATTTT. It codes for CASSLGWLAGGGDTQYF.

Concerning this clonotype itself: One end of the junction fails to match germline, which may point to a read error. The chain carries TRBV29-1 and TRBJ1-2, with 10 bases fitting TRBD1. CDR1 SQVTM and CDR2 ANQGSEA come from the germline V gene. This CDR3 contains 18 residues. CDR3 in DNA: TGCGGCGTTTCCTCCCCCCGGGACAGGGGAGGGGGGAACTATGGCTACACCTTC. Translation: CGVSSPRDRGGGNYGYTF.

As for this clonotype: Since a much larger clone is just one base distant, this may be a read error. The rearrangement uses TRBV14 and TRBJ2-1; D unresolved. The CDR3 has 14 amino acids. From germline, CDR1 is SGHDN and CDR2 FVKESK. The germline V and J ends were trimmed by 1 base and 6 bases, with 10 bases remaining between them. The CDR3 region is CASSQAQAGNEQFF. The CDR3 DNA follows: TGTGCCAGCAGCCAAGCCCAAGCCGGCAATGAGCAGTTCTTC.

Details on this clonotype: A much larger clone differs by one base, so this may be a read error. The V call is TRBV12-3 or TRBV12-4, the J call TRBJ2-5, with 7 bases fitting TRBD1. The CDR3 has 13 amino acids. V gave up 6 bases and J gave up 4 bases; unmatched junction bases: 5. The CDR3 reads CASRQGQRETQYF. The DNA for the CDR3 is TGTGCCAGCAGACAGGGACAGCGAGAGACCCAGTACTTC.

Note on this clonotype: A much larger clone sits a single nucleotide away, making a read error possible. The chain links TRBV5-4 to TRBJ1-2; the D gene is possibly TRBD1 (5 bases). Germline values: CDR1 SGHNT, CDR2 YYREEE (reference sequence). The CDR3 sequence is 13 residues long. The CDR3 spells CASRGRGDYVYTF. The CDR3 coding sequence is TGTGCCAGCAGGGGACGGGGAGACTATGTCTACACCTTC.

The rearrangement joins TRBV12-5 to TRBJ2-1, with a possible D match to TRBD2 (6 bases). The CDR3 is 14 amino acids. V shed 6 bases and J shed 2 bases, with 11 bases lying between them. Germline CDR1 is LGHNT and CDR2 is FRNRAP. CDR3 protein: CASGGGGPYNEQFF. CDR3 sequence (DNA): TGTGCTAGTGGGGGGGGTGGGCCCTACAATGAGCAGTTCTTC.

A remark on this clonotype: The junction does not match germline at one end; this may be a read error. The CDR3 protein is CAITGGEGFSYNSLLHF. CDR3 in DNA: TGCGCCATCACAGGGGGCGAAGGATTCTCCTATAATTCACTCCTCCACTTT. The rearrangement uses TRBV11-2 and TRBJ1-6; 9 nucleotides line up with TRBD1. CDR1 and CDR2 from the germline V gene are SGHAT and FQNNGV. The CDR3 sequence is 17 residues long.

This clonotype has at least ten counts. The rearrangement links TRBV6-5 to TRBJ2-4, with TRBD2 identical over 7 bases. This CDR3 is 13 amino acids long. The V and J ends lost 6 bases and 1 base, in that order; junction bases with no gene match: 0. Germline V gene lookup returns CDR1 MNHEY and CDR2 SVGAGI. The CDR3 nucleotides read TGTGCCAGCAGCGGGGGGGCCAAAAACATTCAGTACTTC. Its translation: CASSGGAKNIQYF.

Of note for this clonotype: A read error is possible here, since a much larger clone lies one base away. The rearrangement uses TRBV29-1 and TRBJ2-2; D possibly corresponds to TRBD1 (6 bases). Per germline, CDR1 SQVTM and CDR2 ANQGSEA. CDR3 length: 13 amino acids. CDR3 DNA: TGCAGCGGGGGACACCCAGACACCGGGGATCTGTTTTTT. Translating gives CSGGHPDTGDLFF.

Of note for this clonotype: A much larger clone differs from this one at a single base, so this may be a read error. The CDR3 DNA sequence: TGTGCCAGCACCTTTTTCGCGGGAGCCGCAGATACGCAGTATTTT. It specifies CASTFFAGAADTQYF. The rearrangement links TRBV7-8 to TRBJ2-3, with 7 bases aligning to TRBD2. The V and J ends lost 7 bases and 4 bases, in that order; junction bases with no gene match: 11. Germline lookup yields CDR1 SGHVS and CDR2 FQNEAQ. The CDR3 has 15 amino acids. Full variable domain (missing parts from reference TRBV7-8 and TRBJ2-3): GAGVSQSPRYKVAKRGQDVALRCDPISGHVSLFWYQQALGQGPEFLTYFQNEAQLDKSGLPSDRFFAERPEGSVSTLKIQRTQQEDSAVYLCASTFFAGAADTQYFGPGTRLTVL.

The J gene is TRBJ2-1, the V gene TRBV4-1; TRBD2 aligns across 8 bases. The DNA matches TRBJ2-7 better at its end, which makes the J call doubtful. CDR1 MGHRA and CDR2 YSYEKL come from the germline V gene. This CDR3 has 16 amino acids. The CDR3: CASSQGAGVNYNEQYF. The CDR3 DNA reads TGCGCCAGCAGCCAAGGAGCGGGAGTAAACTACAATGAGCAGTACTTC.

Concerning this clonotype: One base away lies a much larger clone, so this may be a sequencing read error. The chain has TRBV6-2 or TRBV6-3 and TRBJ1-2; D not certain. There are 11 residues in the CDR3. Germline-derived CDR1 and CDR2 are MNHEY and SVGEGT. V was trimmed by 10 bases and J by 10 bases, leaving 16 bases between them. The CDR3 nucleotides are TGTGCCAACAGAGCCGGGCGTATCTACACCTTC. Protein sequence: CANRAGRIYTF.